This record looks at one T cell receptor beta chain sequence and its context. As yet, its antigen is unknown. This specimen belongs to a study of cytomegalovirus exposure and HLA in healthy donors. Study-wide findings and caveats: Data from an earlier analysis indicated that most TCR beta V segments were productive either about 87% or about 30% of the time. A missense DCLRE1C variant was associated with V- and J-gene trimming of TCR beta chains in a later analysis, and an independent cohort replicated the association. In vitro, a few CMV-associated chains proved specific for CMV antigens. It was assumed in the presence/absence analyses that sequencing depth was roughly uniform across donors.

This CDR3 comprises 14 residues. Germline-derived CDR1 and CDR2 are WNHNN and SYGVQD (reference sequence). V was shortened by 5 bases and J by 2 bases, with 10 bases between the two germline ends. It was with 60 Vbeta and 13 Jbeta primers that the PCR ran. Profiling relied on immunoSEQ multiplex PCR, and the TCRdb table lists in-frame clones only, not all of them. The sample lists about 190,000 clones, 81% occurring once. The origin of this receptor is a man aged 50 or older in good health and CMV-seronegative. The sequenced sample was PBMCs. V usage is TRBV10-1 and J usage is TRBJ1-3; a possible D gene is TRBD1 (6 bases). The CDR3: CASSIQGPGNTIYF. As DNA, the CDR3 is TGCGCCAGCAGTATTCAGGGGCCTGGAAACACCATATATTTT.